This T cell receptor beta chain was sequenced in a study of stem cell transplantation in POMP-related autoinflammatory disease. As for the study in general: Defective thymoproteasomes were hypothesized to impair CD8+ T-cell positive selection. The study's findings and limits: In PRAID patients, the number of distinct TRB V-J gene pairings was restricted. PRAID patients trended toward lower TRB diversity and higher clonality in all analyzed T-cell subsets.

Some clones are missing from TCRdb's copy, which holds only in-frame ones; the method was immunoSEQ multiplex PCR. The table lists about 590 clones, about 90% of them singletons. Concerning this clone: The antigen remains undetermined.

Trimming took 1 base from V and 0 from J, leaving 11 bases between them. Germline V gene data show CDR1 as LNHNV and CDR2 as YYDKDF (reference sequence). The CDR3 length is 16 residues. The specimen sequenced was CD4+ follicular helper T cells (Tfh) from PBMCs. The clonotype comes from a human donor in good health. The chain links TRBV15 to TRBJ2-3, with D maybe TRBD1 (6 bases). The chain's CDR3 is CATSRVQRGSTDTQYF. DNA of the CDR3: TGTGCCACCAGCAGAGTTCAGAGGGGGAGCACAGATACGCAGTATTTT.